These T cell receptor beta chains were read from a single sample in a study of Ad26.COV2.S vaccination and SARS-CoV-2 variants. The method was immunoSEQ multiplex PCR; TCRdb's version includes in-frame clones alone and lacks a portion of them. The profile shows some 480,000 clones, around 85% of them singletons. This specimen was peripheral blood, taken in a trial of Ad26.COV2.S vaccine versus placebo. The source of these receptors is a person aged 18-65 years who received the Ad26.COV2.S COVID-19 vaccine or a placebo. CDR3s include the opening cysteine and the closing phenylalanine or tryptophan. D genes are given only for firm matches. Clone size is not always given. Where it is, it says once, few, many or a class for expanded clones.

CDR3 DNA	CDR3 protein	V gene	D gene	CDR3 length	J gene	clone size
TGTGCCAGCAGCTTAGTGGCGGGTCCCTATGGCTACACCTTC	CASSLVAGPYGYTF	TRBV7-9	.	14	TRBJ1-2	.
TGTGCCTGGGGGCAGTGGGGGGAGACCCAGTACTTC	CAWGQWGETQYF	TRBV30	.	12	TRBJ2-5	.
TGTGCCAGCAGTTTGGGTCAAGTGTTGGGCTACACCTTC	CASSLGQVLGYTF	TRBV28	.	13	TRBJ1-2	.
TGTGCCAGCAGCCAATTCAATCGGGGTTCTAGCTACACCTTC	CASSQFNRGSSYTF	TRBV14	.	14	TRBJ1-2	once
TGCGCCAGCAGCCAAGATAAGGGGCCGAACTACGAGCAGTACTTC	CASSQDKGPNYEQYF	TRBV4-1	.	15	TRBJ2-7	.
TGTGCCAGCAGTAGGACTAGTTCAGATACGCAGTATTTT	CASSRTSSDTQYF	TRBV2	TRBD2	13	TRBJ2-3	.
TGTGCCAGCTCACCGGACTACCAAGCCGAGCAGTACTTC	CASSPDYQAEQYF	TRBV18	.	13	TRBJ2-7	once
TGTGCCAGCAGTTCCCGAGGGACGGATTCCTACGAGCAGTACTTC	CASSSRGTDSYEQYF	TRBV6-2/TRBV6-3	.	15	TRBJ2-7	once
TGTGCCAGCAGTTACCCCAGGGGGCGTGACTATGGCTACACCTTC	CASSYPRGRDYGYTF	TRBV28	TRBD1	15	TRBJ1-2	.
TGTGCCAGCAGCTTGGGTAGCACCCCCTACGAGCAGTACTTC	CASSLGSTPYEQYF	TRBV5-6	.	14	TRBJ2-7	.
TGCAGTGCAAGTCCACCGACAGGCGATCAGCCCCAGCATTTT	CSASPPTGDQPQHF	TRBV20-1	.	14	TRBJ1-5	.
TGTGCCAGCAGTGACGGGCGGGTTCGGGTACGGAATGAGCAGTTCTTC	CASSDGRVRVRNEQFF	TRBV25-1	.	16	TRBJ2-1	.